The 23 T cell receptor beta chains below were found in one sample sequenced in a study of shared clonotypes between healthy human individuals. Method: immunoSEQ multiplex PCR; TCRdb's copy keeps in-frame clones and lacks some. The sample gives 600,000 to 750,000 clones, about 78% of which show up once; 1.5% to 2% is in the top ten. The sequencing sample was made of memory CD4+ T cells sorted from blood. Subset of the sample: CD45RA-negative fraction. These receptors originate from a woman aged 30 to 39 in good health.

The gene calls are TRBV28 and TRBJ1-2; D call uncertain. The CDR3 is 14 residues long. Germline CDR1 reads MDHEN; CDR2 reads SYDVKM. V dropped 3 bases and J dropped 5 bases, with 13 bases sitting between them. In DNA form, the CDR3 reads TGTGCCAGCAGTTTGGGCAGGACCTCGTATGGCTACACCTTC. Translation gives CASSLGRTSYGYTF.

With respect to this clone: Mismatch with germline at one junction end may stem from a read error. V gene TRBV7-9 combines with J gene TRBJ2-1, with D unresolved. The CDR3 extends over 16 amino acids. Germline values: CDR1 SEHNR, CDR2 FQNEAQ (reference sequence). The CDR3 reads CASCFTIDTSSNEQFF. CDR3 nucleotide sequence: TGTGCCAGCTGCTTTACCATAGACACCTCTTCCAATGAGCAGTTCTTC.

The genes are TRBV5-4 and TRBJ1-1; D remains ambiguous. The CDR3 extends over 14 amino acids. Germline CDR1 is SGHNT and CDR2 is YYREEE (reference sequence). The V gene lost 3 bases and the J gene lost 0 bases, with 9 bases spanning the gap. CDR3 nucleotide sequence: TGTGCCAGCAGCTCCCGGGATCTGAACACTGAAGCTTTCTTT. This encodes CASSSRDLNTEAFF.

This clone was counted many times. An end of the junction differs from the germline gene, which may be a read error. The gene calls are TRBV28 and TRBJ1-2; 12 bases match TRBD1. The V gene's germline CDR1 is MDHEN and CDR2 SYDVKM. The CDR3 has 15 residues. The CDR3 reads CASTGTGGLVYSYTF. The CDR3 DNA sequence: TGTGCCAGCACCGGGACAGGGGGCCTTGTCTATAGCTACACCTTC.

This chain's CDR3 is CSVGVSGSRGDTQYF. As DNA, the CDR3 is TGCAGCGTGGGGGTCAGCGGGAGTCGGGGAGATACGCAGTATTTT. The V and J genes are TRBV29-1 and TRBJ2-3; 8 bases agree with TRBD2. From germline, CDR1 is SQVTM and CDR2 ANQGSEA. This CDR3 is built from 15 residues. The junction had 13 bases not matched to a gene; V was cut back by 6 bases and J by 5 bases.

This clone was detected a few times. The chain combines TRBV5-4 with TRBJ1-1, with a weak D call TRBD1 (5 bases). The CDR3 totals 16 residues. Germline V CDR1 and CDR2: SGHNT, YYREEE (reference sequence). V lost 0 bases and J lost 0, with 12 bases in between. The chain's CDR3 is CASSLGSGTLNTEAFF. CDR3 bases: TGTGCCAGCAGCTTGGGGTCCGGGACTTTGAACACTGAAGCTTTCTTT.

Points on this clone: A read error may explain this, as a much larger clone is one base away. The gene calls are TRBV6-6 and TRBJ1-1; D remains unclear. V shed 2 bases and J shed 4 bases, with 2 bases lying between them. Germline V gives CDR1 MNHNY, CDR2 SVGAGI (reference sequence). The CDR3 totals 11 residues. The CDR3 nucleotides read TGTGCCAGCAGTTACGCCACTGAAGCTTTCTTT. This encodes CASSYATEAFF.

The chain couples TRBV5-1 to TRBJ2-7; a weak D match, TRBD1 (5 bases). Germline V gives CDR1 SGHRS, CDR2 YFSETQ. With 4 bases removed from V and 0 bases from J, the gap between germline ends came to 11 bases. The CDR3 is made up of 14 amino acids. The CDR3 sequence is CASSPDTSSYEQYF. In nucleotides, the CDR3 is TGCGCCAGCAGCCCGGACACAAGCTCCTACGAGCAGTACTTC.

The gene calls are TRBV5-4 and TRBJ1-3, with D possibly TRBD1 on 5 matching bases. Germline-derived CDR1 and CDR2 are SGHNT and YYREEE (reference sequence). This CDR3 contains 13 residues. V lost 7 bases and J lost 6, with 14 bases in between. CDR3 in amino acids: CASSSQGLNTIYF. The CDR3 bases are TGTGCCAGCTCTTCCCAGGGACTAAACACCATATATTTT.

The V call is TRBV6-5, the J call TRBJ1-1; D remains unclear. Trimming removed 5 bases at V and 2 bases at J, with 9 bases between. Germline V gene data show CDR1 as MNHEY and CDR2 as SVGAGI. The CDR3 is made up of 13 amino acids. The DNA of the CDR3 is TGTGCCAGCAGTGATTGGGGTAACACTGAAGCTTTCTTT. Translation gives CASSDWGNTEAFF.

V is TRBV11-2 and J is TRBJ1-1, with D perhaps TRBD1 (6 bases). CDR1 is SGHAT, CDR2 FQNNGV, per germline. Trimming pared 6 bases from V and 1 base from J, leaving 24 bases between. There are 18 residues in the CDR3. The CDR3: CASRPVAGEYVGNTEAFF. For the CDR3, the DNA is TGTGCCAGCAGACCCGTGGCAGGGGAATATGTTGGGAACACTGAAGCTTTCTTT.

This clone was seen a single time. The J gene is TRBJ2-2, the V gene TRBV5-1; D is perhaps TRBD1 or TRBD2 (5 bases each). The length of the CDR3 is 15 residues. The V and J ends lost 5 bases and 0 bases respectively, with 11 bases between them. Germline V gives CDR1 SGHRS, CDR2 YFSETQ. CDR3 amino acids: CASRSQGANTGELFF. The DNA for the CDR3 is TGCGCCAGCAGATCCCAGGGAGCGAACACCGGGGAGCTGTTTTTT.

This chain uses TRBV6-1 with TRBJ2-7, with D tentatively TRBD2 (5 bases). V dropped 11 bases and J dropped 5 bases, with 16 bases sitting between them. The CDR3 length is 12 residues. From germline, CDR1 is MNHNS and CDR2 SASEGT. The CDR3 DNA sequence: TGTGCCTCAGCCGGGGAGAACAACGAGCAGTACTTC. Protein: CASAGENNEQYF.

This clone occurred a few times. The chain employs TRBV28 and TRBJ1-5; D is undetermined. The CDR3 runs 15 residues. V was cut by 6 bases and J by 1 base, with 13 bases left in between. In germline, CDR1 is MDHEN, CDR2 SYDVKM. Written as DNA, the CDR3 is TGTGCCAGCAGAAGACCGGGAGTAAGCAATCAGCCCCAGCATTTT. This codes for CASRRPGVSNQPQHF.

This chain uses TRBV5-1 with TRBJ2-1, with 8 bases lining up with TRBD2. CDR1 is SGHRS and CDR2 is YFSETQ in the germline V gene. J gave up 8 bases and V 3 bases, and 7 bases lay outside the gene matches. The CDR3 covers 14 residues. CDR3 nucleotide sequence: TGCGCCAGCAGCTCGGGACTAGATTCCGATGAGCAGTTCTTC. Translated: CASSSGLDSDEQFF. Using reference TRBV5-1 and TRBJ2-1 for the parts outside the CDR3, the full variable domain is KAGVTQTPRYLIKTRGQQVTLSCSPISGHRSVSWYQQTPGQGLQFLFEYFSETQRNKGNFPGRFSGRQFSNSRSEMNVSTLELGDSALYLCASSSGLDSDEQFFGPGTRLTVL.

The chain combines TRBV5-1 with TRBJ1-2, with D perhaps TRBD1 (5 bases). Germline values: CDR1 SGHRS, CDR2 YFSETQ. Trimming left V 2 bases short and J 4 bases short, with 6 bases between. The CDR3 has 12 residues. The CDR3 reads CASSFDSYGYTF. The DNA of the CDR3 is TGCGCCAGCAGCTTTGACAGCTATGGCTACACCTTC.

The V gene is TRBV18, the J gene TRBJ2-5; weak D call: TRBD2 (6 bases). CDR1 and CDR2 from the germline V gene are KGHSH and LQKENI. This CDR3 comprises 14 residues. V was trimmed by 5 bases and J by 2 bases, leaving 12 bases between them. As DNA, the CDR3 is TGTGCCAGCTCAATACTAGCAGGGCAAGAGACCCAGTACTTC. Protein sequence: CASSILAGQETQYF.

This sequence joins TRBV10-2 and TRBJ2-6, with 8 bases matching TRBD1. V lost 5 bases to trimming and J lost 0 bases; unmatched junction nucleotides: 12. Germline loops: CDR1 WSHSY, CDR2 SAAADI. The CDR3 has 19 residues. The CDR3 DNA follows: TGCGCCAGCAGTCCGGGACAGGACGCCCCATTCTCTGGGGCCAACGTCCTGACTTTC. Encoded protein: CASSPGQDAPFSGANVLTF.

The chain links TRBV19 to TRBJ2-2; TRBD1 matches 7 bases. Germline values: CDR1 LNHDA, CDR2 SQIVND (reference sequence). J lost 1 base, V lost 7 bases, and 6 bases had no gene match. The CDR3 totals 15 residues. CDR3: CASTPGGVNTGELFF. The CDR3 region has the DNA TGTGCCAGTACCCCAGGGGGAGTGAACACCGGGGAGCTGTTTTTT.

This sequence joins TRBV19 and TRBJ2-7; D might be TRBD1 (5 bases). CDR3 size: 14 residues. The V gene's germline CDR1 is LNHDA and CDR2 SQIVND (reference sequence). V lost 6 bases and J lost 2, with 14 bases in between. CDR3 nucleotide sequence: TGTGCCAGTAGCGAGCAGGGCCTGACCTACGAGCAGTACTTC. This translates into CASSEQGLTYEQYF.

The chain links TRBV7-9 to TRBJ2-5; D not certain. Germline V CDR1 and CDR2: SEHNR, FQNEAQ (reference sequence). V lost 1 base and J lost 5, with 14 bases in between. The CDR3 runs 15 residues. Written as DNA, the CDR3 is TGTGCCAGCAGCTTAGATCTTTCCAGAAGGGAGACCCAGTACTTC. This translates into CASSLDLSRRETQYF.

This clone was found a few times. V usage is TRBV6-1 and J usage is TRBJ2-1; D not certain. The CDR3 extends over 15 amino acids. V lost 6 bases and J lost 0, with 12 bases in between. Looked up from germline, CDR1 is MNHNS and CDR2 is SASEGT. The CDR3 nucleotides are TGTGCCAGCAGAAGCCAGCTTAGCTCCTACAATGAGCAGTTCTTC. Translation: CASRSQLSSYNEQFF.

On this clone: Other DNA sequences from this sample encode an identical CDR3 as well. The chain joins TRBV5-1 to TRBJ2-5, with 7 bases that match TRBD2. The CDR3 contains 14 residues. The germline V gene has CDR1 SGHRS and CDR2 YFSETQ. J gave up 5 bases and V 4 bases, and 8 bases lay outside the gene matches. Here the CDR3 reads CASSPGLAEETQYF. The CDR3 region has the DNA TGCGCCAGCAGCCCGGGGCTAGCGGAGGAGACCCAGTACTTC.